This paragraph reports one T cell receptor beta chain. Its antigen is currently unknown. Clones were sequenced by immunoSEQ multiplex PCR, and TCRdb holds only the in-frame ones, with some missing. The sample includes around 1.6 million clones, 95% to 99% of them seen just once. The data originate from a study of shared clonotypes between healthy human individuals. Whole-study results and caveats: Among the subsets, naive ones generally showed larger estimated richness than memory ones.

The V gene lost 4 bases and the J gene lost 2 bases, with 9 bases spanning the gap. The CDR3 is 14 amino acids. The germline V gene has CDR1 SGHTA and CDR2 FQGNSA. Specimen: naive CD4+ T cells sorted from blood. Documented subset: CD45RA+ positively selected. The chain is built from TRBV7-2 and TRBJ2-1; D gene uncertain. This TCR was recovered from a man aged 25 to 45 in good health. CDR3 nucleotides: TGTGCCAGCAGCTCCCTTTGTCCCTACAATGAGCAGTTCTTC. This encodes CASSSLCPYNEQFF.